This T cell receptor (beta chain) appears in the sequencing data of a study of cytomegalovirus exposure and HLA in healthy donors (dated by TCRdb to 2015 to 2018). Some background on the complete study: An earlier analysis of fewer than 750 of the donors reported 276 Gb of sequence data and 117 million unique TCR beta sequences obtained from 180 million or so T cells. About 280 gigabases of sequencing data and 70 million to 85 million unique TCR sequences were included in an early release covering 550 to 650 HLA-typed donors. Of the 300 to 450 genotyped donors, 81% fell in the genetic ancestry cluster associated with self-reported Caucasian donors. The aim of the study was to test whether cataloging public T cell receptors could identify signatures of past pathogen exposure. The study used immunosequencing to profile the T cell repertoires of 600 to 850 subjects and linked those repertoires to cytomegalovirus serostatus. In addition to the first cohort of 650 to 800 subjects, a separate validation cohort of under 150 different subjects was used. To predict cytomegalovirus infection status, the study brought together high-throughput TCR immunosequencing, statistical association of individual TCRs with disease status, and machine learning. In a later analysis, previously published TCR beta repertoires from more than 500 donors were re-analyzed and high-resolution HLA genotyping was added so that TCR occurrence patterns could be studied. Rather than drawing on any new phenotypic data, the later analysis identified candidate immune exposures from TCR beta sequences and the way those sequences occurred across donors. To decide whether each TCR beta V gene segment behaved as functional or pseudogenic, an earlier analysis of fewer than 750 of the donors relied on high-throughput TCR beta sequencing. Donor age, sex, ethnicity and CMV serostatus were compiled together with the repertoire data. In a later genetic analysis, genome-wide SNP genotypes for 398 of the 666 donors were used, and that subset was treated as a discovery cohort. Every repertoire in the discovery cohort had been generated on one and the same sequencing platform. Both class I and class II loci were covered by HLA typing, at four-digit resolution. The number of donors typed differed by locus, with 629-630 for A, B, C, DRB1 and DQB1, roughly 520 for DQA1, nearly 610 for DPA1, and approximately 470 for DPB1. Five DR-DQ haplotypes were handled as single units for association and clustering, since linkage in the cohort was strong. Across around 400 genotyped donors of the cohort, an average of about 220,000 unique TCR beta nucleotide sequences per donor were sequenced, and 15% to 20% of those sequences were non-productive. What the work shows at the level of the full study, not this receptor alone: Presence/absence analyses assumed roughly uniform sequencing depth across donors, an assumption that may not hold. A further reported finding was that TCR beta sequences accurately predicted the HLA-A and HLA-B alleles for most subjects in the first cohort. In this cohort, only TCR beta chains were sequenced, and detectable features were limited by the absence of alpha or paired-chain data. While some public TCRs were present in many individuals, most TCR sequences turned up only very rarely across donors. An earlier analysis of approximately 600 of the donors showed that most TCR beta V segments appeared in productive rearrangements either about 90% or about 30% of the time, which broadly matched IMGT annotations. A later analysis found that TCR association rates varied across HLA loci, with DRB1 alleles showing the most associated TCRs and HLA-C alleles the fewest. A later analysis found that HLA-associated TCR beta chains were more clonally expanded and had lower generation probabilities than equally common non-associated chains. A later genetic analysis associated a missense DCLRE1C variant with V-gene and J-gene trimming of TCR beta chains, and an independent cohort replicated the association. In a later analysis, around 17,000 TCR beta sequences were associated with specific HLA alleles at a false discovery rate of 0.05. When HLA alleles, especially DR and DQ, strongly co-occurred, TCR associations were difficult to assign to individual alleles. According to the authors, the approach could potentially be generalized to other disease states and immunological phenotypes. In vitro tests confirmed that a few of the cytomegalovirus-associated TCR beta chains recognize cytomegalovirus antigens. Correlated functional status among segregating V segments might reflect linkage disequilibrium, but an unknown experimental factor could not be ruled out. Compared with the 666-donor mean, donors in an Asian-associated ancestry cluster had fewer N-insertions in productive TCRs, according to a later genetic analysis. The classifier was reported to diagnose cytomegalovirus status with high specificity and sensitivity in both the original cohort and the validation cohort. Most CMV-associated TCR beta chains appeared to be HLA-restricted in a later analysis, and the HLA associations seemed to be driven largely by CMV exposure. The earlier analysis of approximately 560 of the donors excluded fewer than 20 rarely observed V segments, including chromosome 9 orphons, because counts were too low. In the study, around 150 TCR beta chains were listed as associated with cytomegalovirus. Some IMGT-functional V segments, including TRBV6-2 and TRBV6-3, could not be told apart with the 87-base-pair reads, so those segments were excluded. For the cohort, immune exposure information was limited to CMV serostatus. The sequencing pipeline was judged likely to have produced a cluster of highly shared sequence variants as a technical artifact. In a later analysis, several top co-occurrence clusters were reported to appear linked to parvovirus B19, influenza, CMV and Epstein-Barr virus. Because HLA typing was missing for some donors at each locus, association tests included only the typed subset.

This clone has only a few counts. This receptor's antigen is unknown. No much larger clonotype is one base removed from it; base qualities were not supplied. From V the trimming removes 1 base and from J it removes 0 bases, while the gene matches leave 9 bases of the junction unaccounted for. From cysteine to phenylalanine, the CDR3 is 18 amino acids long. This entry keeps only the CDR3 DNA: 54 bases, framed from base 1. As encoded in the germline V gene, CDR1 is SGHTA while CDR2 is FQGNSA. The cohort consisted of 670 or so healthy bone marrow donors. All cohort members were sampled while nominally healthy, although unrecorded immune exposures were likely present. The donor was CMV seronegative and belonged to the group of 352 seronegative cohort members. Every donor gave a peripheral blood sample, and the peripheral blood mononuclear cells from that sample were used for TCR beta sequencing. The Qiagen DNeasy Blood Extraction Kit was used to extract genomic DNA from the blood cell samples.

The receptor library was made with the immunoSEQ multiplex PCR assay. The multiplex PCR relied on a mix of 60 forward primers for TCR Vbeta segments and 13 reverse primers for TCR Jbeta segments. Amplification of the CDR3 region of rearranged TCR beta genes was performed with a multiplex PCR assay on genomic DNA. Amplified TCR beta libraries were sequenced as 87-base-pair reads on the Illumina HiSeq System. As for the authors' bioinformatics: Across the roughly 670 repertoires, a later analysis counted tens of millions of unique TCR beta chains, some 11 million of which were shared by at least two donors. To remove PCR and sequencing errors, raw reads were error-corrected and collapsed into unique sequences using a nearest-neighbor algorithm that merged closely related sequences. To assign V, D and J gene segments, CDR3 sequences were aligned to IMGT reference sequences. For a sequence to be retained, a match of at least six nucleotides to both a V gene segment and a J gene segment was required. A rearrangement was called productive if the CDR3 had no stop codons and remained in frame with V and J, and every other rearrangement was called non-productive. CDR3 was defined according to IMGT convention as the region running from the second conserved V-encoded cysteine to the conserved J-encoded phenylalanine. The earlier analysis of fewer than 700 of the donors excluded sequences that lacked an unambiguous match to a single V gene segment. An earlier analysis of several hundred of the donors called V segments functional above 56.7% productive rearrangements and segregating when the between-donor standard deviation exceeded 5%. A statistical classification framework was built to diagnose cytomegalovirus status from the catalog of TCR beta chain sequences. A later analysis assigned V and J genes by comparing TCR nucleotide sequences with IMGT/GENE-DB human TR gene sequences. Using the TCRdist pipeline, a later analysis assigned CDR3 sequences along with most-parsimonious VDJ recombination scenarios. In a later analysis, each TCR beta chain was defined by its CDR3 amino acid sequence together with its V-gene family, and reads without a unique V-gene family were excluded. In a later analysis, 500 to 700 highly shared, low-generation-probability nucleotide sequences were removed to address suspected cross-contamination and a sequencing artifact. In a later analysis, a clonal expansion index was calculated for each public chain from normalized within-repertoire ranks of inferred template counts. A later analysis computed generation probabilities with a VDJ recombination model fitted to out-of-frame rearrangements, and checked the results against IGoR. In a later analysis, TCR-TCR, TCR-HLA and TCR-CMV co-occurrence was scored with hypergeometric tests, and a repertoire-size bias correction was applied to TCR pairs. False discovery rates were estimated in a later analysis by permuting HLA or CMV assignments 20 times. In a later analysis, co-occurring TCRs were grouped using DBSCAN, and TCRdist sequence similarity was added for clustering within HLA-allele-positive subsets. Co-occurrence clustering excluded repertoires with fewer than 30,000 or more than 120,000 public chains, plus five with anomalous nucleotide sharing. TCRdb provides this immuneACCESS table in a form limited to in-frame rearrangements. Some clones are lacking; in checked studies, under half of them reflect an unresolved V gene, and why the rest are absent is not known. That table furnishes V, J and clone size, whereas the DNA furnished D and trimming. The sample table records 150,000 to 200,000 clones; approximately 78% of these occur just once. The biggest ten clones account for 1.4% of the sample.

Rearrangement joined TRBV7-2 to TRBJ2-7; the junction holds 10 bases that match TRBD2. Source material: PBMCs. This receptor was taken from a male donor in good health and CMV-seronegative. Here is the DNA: TGTGCCAGCAGCTTAGTATCTAGCGGGAGCGACAGCTCCTACGAGCAGTACTTC. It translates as CASSLVSSGSDSSYEQYF.